What follows describes a single T cell receptor beta chain. This sample is drawn from a study of radiation and T cells in renal cell carcinoma. The CDR3 sequence is 13 residues long. CDR1 is KGHSH, CDR2 LQKENI, per germline. Between the trimmed V and J ends, which lost 8 bases and 0 bases, there was a span of 8 bases. Time point described: blood 4 weeks post-SBRT, at nephrectomy. The treatment is: 15 Gy SBRT to primary tumor, nephrectomy 4 weeks later. Nephrectomy followed 15 Gy stereotactic body radiation by 4 weeks. After SBRT, blood was collected at 2 and 4 weeks, plus baseline. The patient's renal cell carcinoma had clear cell pathology. Assay used: immunoSEQ multiplex PCR; TCRdb lists only in-frame clones, some missing. The sample comprises around 81,000 clones, about 85% of which are singletons, and roughly a tenth rests with the top ten.

The input for sequencing was blood, taken from a patient whose treatment included radiotherapy and nephrectomy. The V gene is TRBV18, the J gene TRBJ2-1, with a weak D call TRBD1 (6 bases). The sequence came from a man aged 45-65 years with renal cell carcinoma. CDR3 nucleotide sequence: TGTGCCAGCAGGGGGAACTCCTACAATGAGCAGTTCTTC. This translates into CASRGNSYNEQFF.